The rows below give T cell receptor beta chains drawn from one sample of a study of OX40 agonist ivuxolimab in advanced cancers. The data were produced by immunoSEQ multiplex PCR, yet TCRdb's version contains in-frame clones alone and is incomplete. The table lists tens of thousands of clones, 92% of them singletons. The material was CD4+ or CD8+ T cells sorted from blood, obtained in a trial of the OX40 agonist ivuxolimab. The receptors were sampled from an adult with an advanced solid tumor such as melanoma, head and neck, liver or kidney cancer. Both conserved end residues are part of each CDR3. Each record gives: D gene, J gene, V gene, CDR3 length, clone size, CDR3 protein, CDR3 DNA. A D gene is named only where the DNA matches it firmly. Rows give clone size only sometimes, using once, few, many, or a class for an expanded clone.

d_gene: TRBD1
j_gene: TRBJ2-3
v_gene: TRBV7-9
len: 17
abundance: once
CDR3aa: CASSLYGTGLHTDTQYF
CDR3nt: TGTGCCAGCAGCCTCTACGGGACAGGCCTCCACACAGATACGCAGTATTTT

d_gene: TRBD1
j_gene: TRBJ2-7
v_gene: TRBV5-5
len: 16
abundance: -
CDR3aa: CASSAYPGQGVYEQYF
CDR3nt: TGTGCCAGCAGCGCCTACCCTGGACAGGGGGTTTACGAGCAGTACTTC

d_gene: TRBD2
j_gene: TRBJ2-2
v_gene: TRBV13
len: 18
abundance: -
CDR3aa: CASSPSGLAGGGTGELFF
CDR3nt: TGTGCCAGCAGCCCATCGGGACTAGCGGGGGGTGGCACCGGGGAGCTGTTTTTT

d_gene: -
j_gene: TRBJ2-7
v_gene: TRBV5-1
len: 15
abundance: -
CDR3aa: CASSLGAGVGYEQYF
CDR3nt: TGCGCCAGCAGCTTGGGGGCAGGGGTTGGGTACGAGCAGTACTTC

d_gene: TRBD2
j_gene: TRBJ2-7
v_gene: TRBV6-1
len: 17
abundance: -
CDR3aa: CASSGSALAGASYEQYF
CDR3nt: TGTGCCAGCAGTGGGTCCGCGTTAGCGGGGGCCTCCTACGAGCAGTACTTC

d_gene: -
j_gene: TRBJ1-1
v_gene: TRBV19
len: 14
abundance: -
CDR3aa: CASSIGLGNTEAFF
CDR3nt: TGTGCCAGTAGTATAGGGTTGGGGAACACTGAAGCTTTCTTT

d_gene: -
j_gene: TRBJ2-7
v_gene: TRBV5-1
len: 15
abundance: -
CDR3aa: CASSLEGASAYEQYF
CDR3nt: TGCGCCAGCAGCTTAGAAGGGGCATCGGCCTACGAGCAGTACTTC

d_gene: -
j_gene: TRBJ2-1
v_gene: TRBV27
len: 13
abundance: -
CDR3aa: CASSTGSGHEQFF
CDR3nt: TGTGCCAGCAGTACAGGCTCTGGGCACGAGCAGTTCTTC

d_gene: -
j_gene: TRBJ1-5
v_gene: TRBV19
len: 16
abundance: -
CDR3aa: CASSIPRAGYDQPQHF
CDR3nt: TGTGCCAGTAGTATTCCGAGGGCAGGGTACGATCAGCCCCAGCATTTT

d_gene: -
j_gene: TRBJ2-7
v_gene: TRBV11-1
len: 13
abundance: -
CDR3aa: CASSTTVSYEQYF
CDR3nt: TGTGCCAGCAGCACGACAGTTTCCTACGAGCAGTACTTC

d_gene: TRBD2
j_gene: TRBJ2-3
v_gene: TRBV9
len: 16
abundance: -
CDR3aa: CASSELAGGDTDTQYF
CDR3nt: TGTGCCAGCAGCGAACTAGCGGGGGGGGACACAGATACGCAGTATTTT

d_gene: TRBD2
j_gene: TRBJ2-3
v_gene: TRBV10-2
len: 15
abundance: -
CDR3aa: CASRGKRGGTDTQYF
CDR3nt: TGCGCCAGCAGAGGGAAGCGGGGGGGGACAGATACGCAGTATTTT

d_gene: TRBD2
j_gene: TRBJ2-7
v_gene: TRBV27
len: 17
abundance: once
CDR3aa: CASSSRLAGDSSYEQYF
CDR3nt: TGTGCCAGCAGTTCCCGACTAGCGGGGGACTCCTCCTACGAGCAGTACTTC

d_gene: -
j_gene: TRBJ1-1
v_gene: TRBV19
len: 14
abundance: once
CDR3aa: CASSIGQGNTEAFF
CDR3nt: TGTGCCAGTAGTATAGGGCAGGGGAACACTGAAGCTTTCTTT

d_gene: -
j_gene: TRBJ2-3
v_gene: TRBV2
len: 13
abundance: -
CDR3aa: CASSLVTPDTQYF
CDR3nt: TGTGCCAGCAGTCTCGTTACCCCAGATACGCAGTATTTT

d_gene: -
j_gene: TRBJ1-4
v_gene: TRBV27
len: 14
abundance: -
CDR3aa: CASSLTVMNEKLFF
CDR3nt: TGTGCCAGCAGCTTGACAGTAATGAATGAAAAACTGTTTTTT

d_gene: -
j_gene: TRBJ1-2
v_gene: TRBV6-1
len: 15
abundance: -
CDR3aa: CASSEGSALGYGYTF
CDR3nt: TGTGCCAGCAGTGAAGGGAGTGCCCTGGGCTATGGCTACACCTTC

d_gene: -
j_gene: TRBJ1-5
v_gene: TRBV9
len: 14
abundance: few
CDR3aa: CASSAGGPSVPQHF
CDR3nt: TGTGCCAGCAGCGCGGGGGGCCCCAGTGTGCCCCAGCATTTT

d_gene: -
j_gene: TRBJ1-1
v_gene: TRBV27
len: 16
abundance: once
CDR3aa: CASSLSPWGGNTEAFF
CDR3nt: TGTGCCAGCAGTTTAAGCCCCTGGGGGGGGAACACTGAAGCTTTCTTT

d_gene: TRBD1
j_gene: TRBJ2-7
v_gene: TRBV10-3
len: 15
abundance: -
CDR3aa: CAISEGRDRDYEQYF
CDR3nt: TGTGCCATCAGTGAGGGTAGGGACAGGGACTACGAGCAGTACTTC

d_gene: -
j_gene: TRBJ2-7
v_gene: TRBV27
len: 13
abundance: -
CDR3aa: CASSLSSFYEQYF
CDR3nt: TGTGCCAGCAGTTTATCCAGTTTCTACGAGCAGTACTTC

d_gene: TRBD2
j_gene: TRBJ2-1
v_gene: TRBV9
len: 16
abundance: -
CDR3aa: CASSFPTSGGAHEQFF
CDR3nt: TGTGCCAGCAGCTTCCCGACTAGCGGGGGGGCCCATGAGCAGTTCTTC

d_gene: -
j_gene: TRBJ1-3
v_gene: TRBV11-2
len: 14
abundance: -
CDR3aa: CASSLASEGNTIYF
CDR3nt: TGTGCCAGCAGCTTAGCCTCCGAAGGAAACACCATATATTTT

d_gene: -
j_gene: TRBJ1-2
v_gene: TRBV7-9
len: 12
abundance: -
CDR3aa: CASSLSGDGYTF
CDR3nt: TGTGCCAGCAGCTTATCGGGGGATGGCTACACCTTC

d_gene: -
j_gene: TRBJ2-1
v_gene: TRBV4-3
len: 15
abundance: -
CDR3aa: CASSQDRHPYNEQFF
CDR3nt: TGCGCCAGCAGCCAAGACCGGCACCCCTACAATGAGCAGTTCTTC

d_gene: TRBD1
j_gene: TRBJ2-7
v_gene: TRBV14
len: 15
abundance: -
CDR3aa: CASSQLGQGPYEQYF
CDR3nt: TGTGCCAGCAGCCAACTCGGACAGGGACCTTACGAGCAGTACTTC

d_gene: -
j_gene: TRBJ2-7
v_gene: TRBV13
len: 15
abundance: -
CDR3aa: CASSPRQPIRGEQYF
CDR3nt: TGTGCCAGCAGCCCTAGACAGCCTATTAGGGGGGAGCAGTACTTC

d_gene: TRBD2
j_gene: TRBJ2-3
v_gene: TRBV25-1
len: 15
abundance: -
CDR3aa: CASSEFGGGSDTQYF
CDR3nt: TGTGCCAGCAGTGAATTTGGGGGGGGGTCAGATACGCAGTATTTT

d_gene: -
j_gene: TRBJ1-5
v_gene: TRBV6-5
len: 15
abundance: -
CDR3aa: CASRRDSYSNQPQHF
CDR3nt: TGTGCCAGCAGGAGAGACAGTTATAGCAATCAGCCCCAGCATTTT

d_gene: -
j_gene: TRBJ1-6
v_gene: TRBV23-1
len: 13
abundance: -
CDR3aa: CASSQSSNSPLHF
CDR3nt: TGCGCCAGCAGTCAATCGTCTAATTCACCCCTCCACTTT

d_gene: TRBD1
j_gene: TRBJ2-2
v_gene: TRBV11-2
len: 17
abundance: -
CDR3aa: CASSLLTGGFGTGELFF
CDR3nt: TGTGCCAGCAGCCTACTGACAGGGGGCTTTGGAACCGGGGAGCTGTTTTTT

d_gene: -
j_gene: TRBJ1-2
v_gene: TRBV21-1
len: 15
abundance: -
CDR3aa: CASSQTDRGGRGYTF
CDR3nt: TGTGCCAGCAGCCAGACAGACAGGGGCGGTAGAGGCTACACCTTC

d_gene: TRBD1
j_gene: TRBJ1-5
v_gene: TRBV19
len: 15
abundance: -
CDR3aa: CASSTGGLSNQPQHF
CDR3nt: TGTGCCAGTAGCACAGGGGGCCTCAGCAATCAGCCCCAGCATTTT